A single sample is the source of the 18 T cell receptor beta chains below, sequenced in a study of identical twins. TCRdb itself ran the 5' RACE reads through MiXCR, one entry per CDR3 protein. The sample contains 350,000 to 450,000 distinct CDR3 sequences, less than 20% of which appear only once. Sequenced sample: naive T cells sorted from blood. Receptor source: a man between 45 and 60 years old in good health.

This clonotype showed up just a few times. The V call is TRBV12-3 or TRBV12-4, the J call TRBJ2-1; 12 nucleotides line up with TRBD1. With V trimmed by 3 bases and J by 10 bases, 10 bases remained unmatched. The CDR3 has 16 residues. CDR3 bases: TGTGCCAGCAGTTTTTACGCCGGGACAGGGGGCGGAGAGCAGTTCTTC. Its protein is CASSFYAGTGGGEQFF.

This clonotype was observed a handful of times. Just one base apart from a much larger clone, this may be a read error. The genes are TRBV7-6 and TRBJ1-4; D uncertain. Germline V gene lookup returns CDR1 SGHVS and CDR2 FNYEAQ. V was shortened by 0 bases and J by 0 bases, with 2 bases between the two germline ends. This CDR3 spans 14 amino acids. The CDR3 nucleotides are TGTGCCAGCAGCTTAGCGGCAACTAATGAAAAACTGTTTTTT. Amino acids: CASSLAATNEKLFF.

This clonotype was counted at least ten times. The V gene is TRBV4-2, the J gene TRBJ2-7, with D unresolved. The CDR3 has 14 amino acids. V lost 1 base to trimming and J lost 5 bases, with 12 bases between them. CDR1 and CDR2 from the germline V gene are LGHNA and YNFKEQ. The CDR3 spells CASSQAGGRNEQYF. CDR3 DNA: TGTGCCAGCAGCCAAGCCGGTGGCCGCAACGAGCAGTACTTC.

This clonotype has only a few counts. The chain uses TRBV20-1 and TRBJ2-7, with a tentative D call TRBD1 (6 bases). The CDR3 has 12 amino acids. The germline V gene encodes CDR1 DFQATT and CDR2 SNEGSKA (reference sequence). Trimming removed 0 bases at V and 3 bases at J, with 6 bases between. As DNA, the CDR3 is TGCAGTGCTAGAGAGGACAGCTACGAGCAGTACTTC. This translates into CSAREDSYEQYF.

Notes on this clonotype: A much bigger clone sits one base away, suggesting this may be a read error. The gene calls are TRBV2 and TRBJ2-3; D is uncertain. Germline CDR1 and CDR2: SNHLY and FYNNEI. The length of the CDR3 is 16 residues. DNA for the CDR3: TGTGCCTGCAGGTGGTTGTCTAGTCGCGACACAGATACGCAGTATTTT. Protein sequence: CACRWLSSRDTDTQYF.

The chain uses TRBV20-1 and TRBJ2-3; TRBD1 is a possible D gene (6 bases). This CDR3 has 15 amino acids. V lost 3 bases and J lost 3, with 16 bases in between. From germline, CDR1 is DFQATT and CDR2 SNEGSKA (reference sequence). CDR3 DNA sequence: TGCAGTGCTAGGGTTAGGGACACACAAACAGATACGCAGTATTTT. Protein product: CSARVRDTQTDTQYF.

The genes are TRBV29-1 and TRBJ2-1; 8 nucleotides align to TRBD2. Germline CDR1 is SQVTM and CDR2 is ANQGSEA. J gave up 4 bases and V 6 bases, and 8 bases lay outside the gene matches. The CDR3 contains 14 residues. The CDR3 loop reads CSVGTSPNYNEQFF. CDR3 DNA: TGCAGCGTGGGGACTAGTCCTAATTACAATGAGCAGTTCTTC.

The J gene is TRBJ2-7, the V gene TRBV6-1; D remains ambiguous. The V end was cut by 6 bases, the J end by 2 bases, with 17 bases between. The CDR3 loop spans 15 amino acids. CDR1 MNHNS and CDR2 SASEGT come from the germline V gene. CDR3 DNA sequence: TGTGCCAGCAGCCCTTGGACGGACGCCGCCTACGAGCAGTACTTC. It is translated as CASSPWTDAAYEQYF.

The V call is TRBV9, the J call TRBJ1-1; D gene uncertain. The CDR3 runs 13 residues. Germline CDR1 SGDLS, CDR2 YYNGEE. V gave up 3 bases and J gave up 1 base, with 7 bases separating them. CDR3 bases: TGTGCCAGCAGCGACAGATCGAACACTGAAGCTTTCTTT. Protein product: CASSDRSNTEAFF.

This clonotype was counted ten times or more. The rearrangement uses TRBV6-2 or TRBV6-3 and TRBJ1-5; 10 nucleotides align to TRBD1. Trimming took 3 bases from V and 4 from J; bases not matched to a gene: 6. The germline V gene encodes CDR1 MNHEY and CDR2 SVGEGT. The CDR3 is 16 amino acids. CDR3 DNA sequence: TGTGCCAGCAGTTATGGAGACAGGGGGCAAAATCAGCCCCAGCATTTT. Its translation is CASSYGDRGQNQPQHF.

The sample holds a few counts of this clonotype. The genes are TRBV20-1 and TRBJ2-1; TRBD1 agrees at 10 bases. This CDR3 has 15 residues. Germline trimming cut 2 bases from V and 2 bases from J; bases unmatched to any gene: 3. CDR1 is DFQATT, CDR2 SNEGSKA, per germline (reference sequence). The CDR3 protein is CSARPGQGAYNEQFF. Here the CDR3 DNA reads TGCAGTGCTAGACCAGGACAGGGGGCCTACAATGAGCAGTTCTTC.

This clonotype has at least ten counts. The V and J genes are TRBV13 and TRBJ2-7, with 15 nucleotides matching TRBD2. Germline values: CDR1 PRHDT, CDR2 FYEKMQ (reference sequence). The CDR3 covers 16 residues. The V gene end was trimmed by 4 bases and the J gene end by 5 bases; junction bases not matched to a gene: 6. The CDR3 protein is CASSSGLAGGDDEQYF. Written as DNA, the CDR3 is TGTGCCAGCAGCTCCGGACTAGCGGGAGGGGACGACGAGCAGTACTTC.

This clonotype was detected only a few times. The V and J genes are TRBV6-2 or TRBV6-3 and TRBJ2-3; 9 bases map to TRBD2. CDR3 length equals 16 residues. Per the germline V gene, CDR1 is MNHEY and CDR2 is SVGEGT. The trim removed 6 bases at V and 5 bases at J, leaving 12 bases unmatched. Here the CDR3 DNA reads TGTGCCAGCAGACCCTATAGCGGGAGAATCGGAGATACGCAGTATTTT. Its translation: CASRPYSGRIGDTQYF.

Here the CDR3 DNA reads TGTGCCAGTAGGTTAAGAGACAGTATTCTCGATGAGCAGTTCTTC. Protein sequence: CASRLRDSILDEQFF. This chain uses TRBV19 with TRBJ2-1; the D gene is possibly TRBD1 (5 bases). Trimming pared 6 bases from V and 8 bases from J, leaving 20 bases between. This CDR3 region has 15 residues. The V gene's germline CDR1 is LNHDA and CDR2 SQIVND (reference sequence).

DNA of the CDR3: TGTGCCAGCAGCCGCCCAGGAGAGACCCAGTACTTC. It is translated as CASSRPGETQYF. This chain joins TRBV7-2 and TRBJ2-5; D is uncertain. The CDR3 is made up of 12 amino acids. The germline CDR1 and CDR2 sequences are SGHTA and FQGNSA. Trimming took off 5 bases at V and 4 bases at J, with 8 bases between the two ends.

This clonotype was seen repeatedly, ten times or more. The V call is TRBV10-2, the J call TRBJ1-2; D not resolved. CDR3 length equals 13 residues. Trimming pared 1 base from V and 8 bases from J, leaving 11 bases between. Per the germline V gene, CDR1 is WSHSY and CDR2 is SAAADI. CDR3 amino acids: CASSEWSSMGYTF. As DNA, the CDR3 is TGCGCCAGCAGTGAGTGGTCCTCCATGGGCTACACCTTC.

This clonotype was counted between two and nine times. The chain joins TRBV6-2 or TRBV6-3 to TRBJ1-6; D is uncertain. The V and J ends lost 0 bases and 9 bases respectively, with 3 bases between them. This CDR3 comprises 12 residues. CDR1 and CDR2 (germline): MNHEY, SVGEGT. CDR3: CASSYSTSPLHF. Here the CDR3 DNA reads TGTGCCAGCAGTTACTCGACTTCACCCCTCCACTTT.

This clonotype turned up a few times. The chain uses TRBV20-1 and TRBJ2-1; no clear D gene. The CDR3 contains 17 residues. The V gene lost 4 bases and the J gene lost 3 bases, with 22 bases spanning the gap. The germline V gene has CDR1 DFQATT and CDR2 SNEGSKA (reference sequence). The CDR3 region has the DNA TGCAGTGCTATTCCTCGGGCCCCTCGAACCGTCTACAATGAGCAGTTCTTC. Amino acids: CSAIPRAPRTVYNEQFF.